This is a list of T cell receptor beta chains from one sample in a study of graft-versus-host responses after intestinal transplantation. Method: immunoSEQ multiplex PCR; TCRdb's copy keeps in-frame clones and lacks some. The sample includes 45,000 to 60,000 clones, 80% to 95% of them seen just once. These receptors are not linked to any known antigen. The sample in question was unstimulated CD4+ T cells sorted from spleen or lymph node cells, obtained before transplant. Receptors originate from a human donor who was the organ donor for an intestinal transplant. The CDR3 runs from the conserved cysteine through the conserved F or W. The order of the fields is D gene, V gene, clone size, J gene, CDR3 protein, CDR3 DNA. A D gene is named only where the DNA matches it firmly. A row's size may be missing; if present it is once, few, many or a size class.

D gene: TRBD1; V gene: TRBV28; clone size: NA; J gene: TRBJ1-2; CDR3 protein: CASSRDRTYYGYTF; CDR3 DNA: TGTGCCAGCAGTCGGGACAGAACTTACTATGGCTACACCTTC
D gene: NA; V gene: TRBV7-3; clone size: NA; J gene: TRBJ2-2; CDR3 protein: CASSLRGKDTGELFF; CDR3 DNA: TGTGCCAGCAGCTTACGAGGGAAGGACACCGGGGAGCTGTTTTTT
D gene: NA; V gene: TRBV11-1; clone size: NA; J gene: TRBJ1-1; CDR3 protein: CASSLQSRFTGSPNTEAFF; CDR3 DNA: TGTGCCAGCAGCTTGCAAAGTAGGTTCACAGGGTCCCCGAACACTGAAGCTTTCTTT
D gene: NA; V gene: TRBV5-1; clone size: NA; J gene: TRBJ1-3; CDR3 protein: CASSWAGGSGNTIYF; CDR3 DNA: TGCGCCAGCAGCTGGGCGGGGGGGTCTGGAAACACCATATATTTT
D gene: NA; V gene: TRBV28; clone size: NA; J gene: TRBJ1-5; CDR3 protein: CASSLYQPQHF; CDR3 DNA: TGTGCCAGCAGTTTATATCAGCCCCAGCATTTT
D gene: NA; V gene: TRBV7-9; clone size: NA; J gene: TRBJ1-2; CDR3 protein: CASSLADDYGYTF; CDR3 DNA: TGTGCCAGCAGCTTAGCGGACGACTATGGCTACACCTTC
D gene: NA; V gene: TRBV6-4; clone size: NA; J gene: TRBJ2-7; CDR3 protein: CASSDDPPPYEQYF; CDR3 DNA: TGTGCCAGCAGTGACGATCCCCCACCGTACGAGCAGTACTTC
D gene: TRBD1; V gene: TRBV19; clone size: NA; J gene: TRBJ1-2; CDR3 protein: CASSMDRVSGYTF; CDR3 DNA: TGTGCCAGTAGTATGGACAGGGTCAGTGGCTACACCTTC
D gene: TRBD1; V gene: TRBV19; clone size: NA; J gene: TRBJ1-3; CDR3 protein: CASSRGQGTGNTIYF; CDR3 DNA: TGTGCCAGTAGTAGGGGACAGGGGACTGGAAACACCATATATTTT
D gene: NA; V gene: TRBV28; clone size: NA; J gene: TRBJ2-3; CDR3 protein: CASRIDLHGTQYF; CDR3 DNA: TGTGCCAGCAGGATCGACCTTCACGGGACGCAGTATTTT
D gene: NA; V gene: TRBV29-1; clone size: NA; J gene: TRBJ1-5; CDR3 protein: CSVAGSRNQPQHF; CDR3 DNA: TGCAGCGTGGCAGGGAGTCGCAATCAGCCCCAGCATTTT
D gene: NA; V gene: TRBV6-1; clone size: NA; J gene: TRBJ1-3; CDR3 protein: CASSESRGLSGNTIYF; CDR3 DNA: TGTGCCAGCAGTGAATCCCGGGGGCTATCTGGAAACACCATATATTTT
D gene: NA; V gene: TRBV28; clone size: NA; J gene: TRBJ2-7; CDR3 protein: CASSFSGSTNEQYF; CDR3 DNA: TGTGCCAGCAGTTTCTCCGGGAGTACTAACGAGCAGTACTTC
D gene: NA; V gene: TRBV6-5; clone size: NA; J gene: TRBJ1-5; CDR3 protein: CASKPGRDQPQHF; CDR3 DNA: TGTGCCAGCAAGCCGGGTCGAGATCAGCCCCAGCATTTT
D gene: TRBD1; V gene: TRBV27; clone size: NA; J gene: TRBJ2-6; CDR3 protein: CASSAPGTAFSGANVLTF; CDR3 DNA: TGTGCCAGCAGTGCCCCAGGGACAGCCTTCTCTGGGGCCAACGTCCTGACTTTC
D gene: TRBD2; V gene: TRBV4-1; clone size: NA; J gene: TRBJ2-7; CDR3 protein: CASSQSYLAGQSYEQYF; CDR3 DNA: TGCGCCAGCAGCCAATCCTACCTAGCGGGTCAATCCTACGAGCAGTACTTC
D gene: NA; V gene: TRBV7-3; clone size: NA; J gene: TRBJ2-3; CDR3 protein: CASSKTGRSPDTQYF; CDR3 DNA: TGTGCCAGCAGCAAAACAGGAAGGTCCCCAGATACGCAGTATTTT
D gene: TRBD2; V gene: TRBV28; clone size: NA; J gene: TRBJ2-7; CDR3 protein: CASSRYRLAGTYEQYF; CDR3 DNA: TGTGCCAGCAGTCGATACAGACTAGCGGGGACCTACGAGCAGTACTTC
D gene: TRBD2; V gene: TRBV18; clone size: NA; J gene: TRBJ2-7; CDR3 protein: CASSPRLAGSYEQYF; CDR3 DNA: TGTGCCAGCTCACCTAGGCTAGCGGGCTCCTACGAGCAGTACTTC
D gene: NA; V gene: TRBV19; clone size: NA; J gene: TRBJ2-7; CDR3 protein: CASSLMGAQYEQYF; CDR3 DNA: TGTGCCAGCAGCTTAATGGGGGCGCAATACGAGCAGTACTTC
D gene: NA; V gene: TRBV7-9; clone size: once; J gene: TRBJ1-2; CDR3 protein: CASSLSGTRHYGYTF; CDR3 DNA: TGTGCCAGCAGCTTATCCGGGACCCGCCATTATGGCTACACCTTC
D gene: TRBD2; V gene: TRBV7-9; clone size: NA; J gene: TRBJ2-1; CDR3 protein: CASSPPRGGQQFF; CDR3 DNA: TGTGCCAGCAGCCCCCCCCGGGGGGGGCAGCAGTTCTTC
D gene: NA; V gene: TRBV11-3; clone size: once; J gene: TRBJ1-5; CDR3 protein: CASSLHSNQPQHF; CDR3 DNA: TGTGCCAGCAGCTTACATAGCAATCAGCCCCAGCATTTT
D gene: TRBD2; V gene: TRBV4-2; clone size: NA; J gene: TRBJ2-7; CDR3 protein: CASSPYPGLAPSEQYF; CDR3 DNA: TGTGCCAGCAGCCCCTACCCGGGACTAGCCCCCAGCGAGCAGTACTTC
D gene: NA; V gene: TRBV6-6; clone size: NA; J gene: TRBJ1-5; CDR3 protein: CASSYNLWVNQPQHF; CDR3 DNA: TGTGCCAGCAGTTACAACTTATGGGTTAATCAGCCCCAGCATTTT
D gene: NA; V gene: TRBV7-9; clone size: once; J gene: TRBJ2-7; CDR3 protein: CASSLEGEDYYEQYF; CDR3 DNA: TGTGCCAGCAGCTTAGAGGGGGAGGACTACTACGAGCAGTACTTC
D gene: NA; V gene: TRBV19; clone size: NA; J gene: TRBJ2-4; CDR3 protein: CASSIEDRNIQYF; CDR3 DNA: TGTGCCAGTAGTATAGAAGACAGGAACATTCAGTACTTC
D gene: TRBD2; V gene: TRBV29-1; clone size: NA; J gene: TRBJ2-7; CDR3 protein: CRVGGLAGAGDSYEQYF; CDR3 DNA: TGCCGCGTGGGGGGACTAGCGGGAGCGGGGGACTCCTACGAGCAGTACTTC
D gene: NA; V gene: TRBV5-4; clone size: NA; J gene: TRBJ2-7; CDR3 protein: CASSLEPNYEQYF; CDR3 DNA: TGTGCCAGCAGCTTGGAACCGAACTACGAGCAGTACTTC
D gene: NA; V gene: TRBV6-1; clone size: few; J gene: TRBJ1-1; CDR3 protein: CASSDLSGFPWNTEAFF; CDR3 DNA: TGTGCCAGCAGTGACCTGTCCGGGTTCCCTTGGAACACTGAAGCTTTCTTT
D gene: NA; V gene: TRBV19; clone size: NA; J gene: TRBJ2-3; CDR3 protein: CASSIGGREDTQYF; CDR3 DNA: TGTGCCAGTAGTATAGGGGGGAGAGAGGATACGCAGTATTTT
D gene: TRBD2; V gene: TRBV13; clone size: NA; J gene: TRBJ2-7; CDR3 protein: CASSVRLAGGEEQYF; CDR3 DNA: TGTGCCAGCAGCGTCCGTCTAGCGGGAGGGGAGGAGCAGTACTTC
D gene: TRBD2; V gene: TRBV5-1; clone size: NA; J gene: TRBJ2-2; CDR3 protein: CASRGLAGSTGELFF; CDR3 DNA: TGCGCCAGTAGGGGACTAGCGGGATCCACCGGGGAGCTGTTTTTT
D gene: NA; V gene: TRBV7-6; clone size: NA; J gene: TRBJ2-5; CDR3 protein: CASSSGGETQYF; CDR3 DNA: TGTGCCAGCAGCTCAGGAGGAGAGACCCAGTACTTC
D gene: NA; V gene: TRBV10-3; clone size: NA; J gene: TRBJ1-2; CDR3 protein: CAIRGQNYGYTF; CDR3 DNA: TGTGCCATCAGAGGACAAAACTATGGCTACACCTTC
D gene: NA; V gene: TRBV6-1; clone size: once; J gene: TRBJ2-5; CDR3 protein: CASSRRQETQYF; CDR3 DNA: TGTGCCAGCAGTCGGCGACAAGAGACCCAGTACTTC
D gene: TRBD2; V gene: TRBV28; clone size: NA; J gene: TRBJ2-7; CDR3 protein: CASSFRLREETYEQYF; CDR3 DNA: TGTGCCAGCAGTTTCCGTTTGCGGGAGGAAACCTACGAGCAGTACTTC
D gene: NA; V gene: TRBV6-5; clone size: NA; J gene: TRBJ1-2; CDR3 protein: CASRPDSNYGYTF; CDR3 DNA: TGTGCCAGCAGGCCCGACAGTAACTATGGCTACACCTTC
D gene: NA; V gene: TRBV7-2; clone size: NA; J gene: TRBJ1-1; CDR3 protein: CASSLGPPGSMNTEAFF; CDR3 DNA: TGTGCCAGCAGCTTAGGCCCCCCAGGGTCTATGAACACTGAAGCTTTCTTT
D gene: TRBD1; V gene: TRBV4-1; clone size: NA; J gene: TRBJ1-2; CDR3 protein: CASSNKLGGGYTF; CDR3 DNA: TGCGCCAGCAGCAATAAGCTAGGGGGCGGCTACACCTTC
D gene: NA; V gene: TRBV19; clone size: NA; J gene: TRBJ1-5; CDR3 protein: CASSIKGNQPQHF; CDR3 DNA: TGTGCCAGTAGTATTAAGGGGAATCAGCCCCAGCATTTT
D gene: NA; V gene: TRBV5-1; clone size: NA; J gene: TRBJ2-3; CDR3 protein: CASSLVTDTQYF; CDR3 DNA: TGCGCCAGCAGCTTGGTGACAGATACGCAGTATTTT
D gene: TRBD1; V gene: TRBV28; clone size: NA; J gene: TRBJ1-6; CDR3 protein: CASSSGQGHSPLHF; CDR3 DNA: TGTGCCAGCAGCTCCGGACAGGGTCATTCACCCCTCCACTTT
D gene: NA; V gene: TRBV9; clone size: NA; J gene: TRBJ2-5; CDR3 protein: CASTRGRGLQETQYF; CDR3 DNA: TGTGCCAGCACCAGGGGCAGGGGCCTCCAAGAGACCCAGTACTTC
D gene: TRBD1; V gene: TRBV28; clone size: NA; J gene: TRBJ2-7; CDR3 protein: CASSHFGGTGYYEQYF; CDR3 DNA: TGTGCCAGCAGTCACTTCGGGGGGACAGGGTACTACGAGCAGTACTTC
D gene: TRBD2; V gene: TRBV4-2; clone size: NA; J gene: TRBJ2-7; CDR3 protein: CASSQVRQISGRREQYF; CDR3 DNA: TGTGCCAGCAGCCAAGTACGACAGATCAGCGGGAGGCGCGAGCAGTACTTC
D gene: NA; V gene: TRBV7-2; clone size: few; J gene: TRBJ2-5; CDR3 protein: CASSLGMGPGTQYF; CDR3 DNA: TGTGCCAGCAGCTTAGGGATGGGGCCGGGGACCCAGTACTTC
D gene: TRBD1; V gene: TRBV27; clone size: NA; J gene: TRBJ2-7; CDR3 protein: CASKGNRGLYEQYF; CDR3 DNA: TGTGCCAGCAAAGGGAACAGGGGGCTCTACGAGCAGTACTTC
D gene: NA; V gene: TRBV7-8; clone size: NA; J gene: TRBJ1-1; CDR3 protein: CASSLVRAPNTEAFF; CDR3 DNA: TGTGCCAGCAGCTTAGTGCGGGCCCCGAACACTGAAGCTTTCTTT
D gene: NA; V gene: TRBV6-6; clone size: NA; J gene: TRBJ2-3; CDR3 protein: CASRQGHIRGTDTQYF; CDR3 DNA: TGTGCCAGCAGACAGGGACACATCCGCGGCACAGATACGCAGTATTTT
D gene: NA; V gene: TRBV27; clone size: NA; J gene: TRBJ2-5; CDR3 protein: CAGASVGVETQYF; CDR3 DNA: TGTGCCGGAGCATCCGTCGGGGTCGAGACCCAGTACTTC
D gene: NA; V gene: TRBV21-1; clone size: NA; J gene: TRBJ1-2; CDR3 protein: CASSRQAPCGYTF; CDR3 DNA: TGTGCCAGCAGCAGACAGGCCCCGTGTGGCTACACCTTC
D gene: TRBD2; V gene: TRBV5-1; clone size: NA; J gene: TRBJ2-7; CDR3 protein: CASSFRTSGDSSYEQYF; CDR3 DNA: TGCGCCAGCAGCTTCCGGACTAGCGGGGATAGCTCCTACGAGCAGTACTTC
D gene: TRBD2; V gene: TRBV18; clone size: NA; J gene: TRBJ2-2; CDR3 protein: CASSSGLAGEVGELFF; CDR3 DNA: TGTGCCAGCTCATCGGGACTAGCGGGAGAGGTCGGGGAGCTGTTTTTT
D gene: NA; V gene: TRBV9; clone size: once; J gene: TRBJ2-2; CDR3 protein: CASSVQNTGELFF; CDR3 DNA: TGTGCCAGCAGCGTCCAGAACACCGGGGAGCTGTTTTTT